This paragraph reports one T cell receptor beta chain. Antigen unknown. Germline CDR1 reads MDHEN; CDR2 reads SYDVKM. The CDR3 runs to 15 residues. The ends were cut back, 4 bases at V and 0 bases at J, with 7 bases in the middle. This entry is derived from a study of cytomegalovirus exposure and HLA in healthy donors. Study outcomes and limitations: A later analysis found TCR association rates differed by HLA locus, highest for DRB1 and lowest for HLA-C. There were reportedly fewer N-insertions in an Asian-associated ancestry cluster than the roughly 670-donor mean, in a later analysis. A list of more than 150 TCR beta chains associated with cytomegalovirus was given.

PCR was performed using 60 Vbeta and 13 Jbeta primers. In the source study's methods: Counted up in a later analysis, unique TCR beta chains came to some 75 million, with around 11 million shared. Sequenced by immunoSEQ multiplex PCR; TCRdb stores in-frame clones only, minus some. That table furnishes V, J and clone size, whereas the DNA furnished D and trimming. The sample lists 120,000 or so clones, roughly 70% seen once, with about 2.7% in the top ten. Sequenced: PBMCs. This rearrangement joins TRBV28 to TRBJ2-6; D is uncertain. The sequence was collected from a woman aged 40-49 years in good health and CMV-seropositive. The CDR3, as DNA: TGTGCCAGCAGTTCCCCGAGCTCTGGGGCCAACGTCCTGACTTTC. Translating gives CASSSPSSGANVLTF. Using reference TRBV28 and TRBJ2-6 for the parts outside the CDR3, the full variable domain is DVKVTQSSRYLVKRTGEKVFLECVQDMDHENMFWYRQDPGLGLRLIYFSYDVKMKEKGDIPEGYSVSREKKERFSLILESASTNQTSMYLCASSSPSSGANVLTFGAGSRLTVL.